The 15 T cell receptor beta chains below all came from one sample that was sequenced in a study of blood T cell repertoires in COVID-19. Produced via immunoSEQ multiplex PCR; TCRdb's table is partial and in-frame only. The sample records roughly 190,000 clones, about 95% being singletons. Sequencing was done on a sample of peripheral blood. Source of these receptors: a man aged 30-40 years with COVID-19, enrolled during active disease.

The CDR3 loop is CASSLGREYEQYF. DNA of the CDR3: TGTGCCAGCAGCCTCGGACGGGAATACGAGCAGTACTTC. V usage is TRBV7-9 and J usage is TRBJ2-7, with D possibly being TRBD2 (5 bases). This CDR3 comprises 13 residues. CDR1 and CDR2 from the germline V gene are SEHNR and FQNEAQ (reference sequence). V lost 5 bases and J lost 4, with 12 bases in between. The complete variable domain, with remaining parts taken from reference TRBV7-9 and TRBJ2-7, reads DTGVSQNPRHKITKRGQNVTFRCDPISEHNRLYWYRQTLGQGPEFLTYFQNEAQLEKSRLLSDRFSAERPKGSFSTLEIQRTEQGDSAMYLCASSLGREYEQYFGPGTRLTVT.

This clone has only a few counts. V usage is TRBV7-6 and J usage is TRBJ2-7; 8 nucleotides match TRBD1. Losses at the gene ends were 3 bases for V and 6 bases for J; bases not matched to a gene: 7. The CDR3 length is 14 residues. CDR1 SGHVS and CDR2 FNYEAQ come from the germline V gene. CDR3 in amino acids: CASSFTGTGSEQYF. The CDR3, as DNA: TGTGCCAGCAGCTTTACCGGGACAGGTTCCGAGCAGTACTTC.

The CDR3 is CASSFSTVNTGELFF. For the CDR3, the DNA is TGTGCCAGCAGCTTTAGTACAGTCAACACCGGGGAGCTGTTTTTT. The genes are TRBV5-4 and TRBJ2-2; D uncertain. Germline V gene lookup returns CDR1 SGHNT and CDR2 YYREEE (reference sequence). Trimming took off 2 bases at V and 2 bases at J, with 10 bases between the two ends. CDR3 size: 15 residues.

The V gene is TRBV9, the J gene TRBJ1-2; 7 bases match TRBD1. Looked up from germline, CDR1 is SGDLS and CDR2 is YYNGEE. CDR3 length: 15 residues. The junction had 8 bases not matched to a gene; V was cut back by 3 bases and J by 3 bases. This CDR3 is CASSGAGGQYYGYTF. The CDR3, as DNA: TGTGCCAGCAGCGGGGCTGGGGGACAGTACTATGGCTACACCTTC.

The chain employs TRBV19 and TRBJ1-1, with TRBD1 as a possible D gene (6 bases). Trimming removed 0 bases at V and 0 bases at J, with 8 bases between. CDR1 is LNHDA, CDR2 SQIVND, per germline (reference sequence). The CDR3 extends over 15 amino acids. CDR3 coding DNA: TGTGCCAGTAGTATAGAGGACAGACTGAACACTGAAGCTTTCTTT. Protein: CASSIEDRLNTEAFF.

The V gene is TRBV6-2 or TRBV6-3, the J gene TRBJ1-6; D remains ambiguous. Deletions cut 2 bases from V and 2 bases from J, with 16 bases between. The CDR3 has 18 amino acids. Per germline, CDR1 MNHEY and CDR2 SVGEGT. The CDR3 DNA is TGTGCCAGCAGTTACCCGACTCGAGGTAGCGCCTATAATTCACCCCTCCACTTT. Translated, it gives CASSYPTRGSAYNSPLHF.

CDR3 DNA: TGTGCTAGTGGTTCGTCTGCCGGAAGTCAGGGGAACTACAATGAGCAGTTCTTC. As protein: CASGSSAGSQGNYNEQFF. The chain recombines TRBV12-5 with TRBJ2-1; TRBD1 is a possible D gene (6 bases). From germline, CDR1 is LGHNT and CDR2 FRNRAP. V lost 4 bases, J lost 3 bases, and 22 bases lay in between. The CDR3 extends over 18 amino acids.

The chain recombines TRBV4-1 with TRBJ1-6; unclear D gene. Trimming cost V 1 base and J 0 bases, with 10 bases left between them. Germline values: CDR1 MGHRA, CDR2 YSYEKL. CDR3 length: 17 amino acids. CDR3 nucleotide sequence: TGCGCCAGCAGCCAAGTAGATCTCTTCTCCTATAATTCACCCCTCCACTTT. This translates into CASSQVDLFSYNSPLHF.

The chain couples TRBV9 to TRBJ2-1; unclear D gene. The length of the CDR3 is 14 residues. The V end was cut by 0 bases, the J end by 2 bases, with 6 bases between. Looked up from germline, CDR1 is SGDLS and CDR2 is YYNGEE. The CDR3 is CASSVDTTYNEQFF. In DNA, the CDR3 is TGTGCCAGCAGCGTAGACACCACCTACAATGAGCAGTTCTTC.

The rearrangement joins TRBV4-1 to TRBJ2-5, with TRBD2 matching over 9 bases. CDR1 MGHRA and CDR2 YSYEKL come from the germline V gene. Losses at the gene ends were 0 bases for V and 5 bases for J; bases not matched to a gene: 4. The CDR3 is 15 amino acids. The CDR3 coding sequence is TGCGCCAGCAGCCAAGATGGGACTAGCCAGGAGACCCAGTACTTC. Residues: CASSQDGTSQETQYF.

The chain recombines TRBV25-1 with TRBJ1-1; 10 positions match TRBD1. Germline loops: CDR1 MGHDK, CDR2 SYGVNS. J was trimmed by 1 base and V by 6 bases; bases with no gene match: 8. This CDR3 contains 16 residues. CDR3 DNA sequence: TGTGCCAGCAGGGGACAGGGGACGGTAGAGAACACTGAAGCTTTCTTT. It encodes CASRGQGTVENTEAFF.

The genes are TRBV7-9 and TRBJ1-5, with D possibly being TRBD1 (5 bases). The germline CDR1 and CDR2 sequences are SEHNR and FQNEAQ (reference sequence). Trimming took 1 base from V and 5 from J, leaving 18 bases between them. The length of the CDR3 is 17 residues. The CDR3: CASSLGPPAGSYQPQHF. The CDR3 bases are TGTGCCAGCAGCTTAGGCCCCCCGGCAGGGTCGTATCAGCCCCAGCATTTT.

The chain has TRBV2 and TRBJ1-2; 9 nucleotides align to TRBD1. This CDR3 is built from 17 residues. V lost 5 bases, J lost 7 bases, and 17 bases stayed unmatched. Germline V gene sequence: CDR1 SNHLY, CDR2 FYNNEI. The CDR3 sequence: CASSWTGEALQLSGYTF. The CDR3 DNA reads as TGTGCCAGCAGTTGGACAGGGGAGGCCCTTCAGCTTTCTGGCTACACCTTC. Supplemented by reference TRBV2 and TRBJ1-2, the full variable domain reads EPEVTQTPSHQVTQMGQEVILRCVPISNHLYFYWYRQILGQKVEFLVSFYNNEISEKSEIFDDQFSVERPDGSNFTLKIRSTKLEDSAMYFCASSWTGEALQLSGYTFGSGTRLTVV.

V and J are TRBV10-3 and TRBJ2-2; possible D gene TRBD1, 6 bases. This CDR3 contains 16 residues. V was cut by 0 bases and J by 0 bases, with 8 bases left in between. Germline V lookup: CDR1 ENHRY, CDR2 SYGVKD. As DNA, the CDR3 is TGTGCCATCAGTGAGTCTAGGACAGCGAACACCGGGGAGCTGTTTTTT. Translating gives CAISESRTANTGELFF.

V and J are TRBV4-1 and TRBJ1-2; D is undetermined. V lost 0 bases and J lost 8, with 13 bases in between. The CDR3 is 14 amino acids. Germline values: CDR1 MGHRA, CDR2 YSYEKL. The CDR3 reads CASSQDDGWEGYTF. CDR3 nucleotides: TGCGCCAGCAGCCAAGATGATGGGTGGGAGGGCTACACCTTC.